This T cell receptor (beta chain) was retrieved from a study of blood T cells in healthy people across ages. Findings and limits, study-wide: Roughly linear age-related decline in beta diversity appeared, significant by age approximately 41.

A second PCR, run for roughly 7 to 11 cycles, used a sample-barcoded 5' primer plus a J-beta primer mix. Every molecule of cDNA carried a tag from a template-switch adaptor with 12 random nucleotides. TCRdb passed the 5' RACE reads through MiXCR, listing each CDR3 protein once. The sample lists hundreds of thousands of distinct CDR3 sequences, roughly 24% occurring once. This clonotype has at least ten counts. Its antigen is still unknown. V was clipped by 2 bases and J by 5 bases, with 3 bases between them. Germline CDR1 reads SQVTM; CDR2 reads ANQGSEA. This CDR3 is 10 amino acids long. A further study also used this sample, focusing on T cells of mothers and their children.

The J gene is TRBJ2-5, the V gene TRBV29-1; D gene unclear. Sample: blood. The receptor was isolated from a boy between 10 and 17 years old in good health. The CDR3 nucleotides are TGCAGCGTTGAACGGGAGACCCAGTACTTC. As protein: CSVERETQYF.